These 15 T cell receptor beta chains were all obtained from the same sample, sequenced in a study of cytomegalovirus exposure and HLA in healthy donors (dated by TCRdb to about 2017). Library construction relied on the immunoSEQ multiplex PCR assay. For the multiplex PCR, a mixture combining 60 forward primers for TCR Vbeta segments and 13 reverse primers for TCR Jbeta segments was used. TCRdb stores this immuneACCESS table with in-frame sequences only. Part of the clones is absent; in the studies checked, under half of the shortfall reflects unresolved V genes, and no reason is known for the rest. The sample profile shows about 130,000 clones; around two thirds of them were found once. The biggest ten clones account for 4.3% of the sample. Sequenced sample: PBMCs. These receptors were obtained from a man between 18 and 29 years old in good health and CMV-seropositive.

This clone was recorded a few times. This chain links TRBV4-1 with TRBJ1-1, with D maybe TRBD1 (6 bases). The CDR3 extends over 15 amino acids. With 3 bases removed from V and 0 bases from J, the gap between germline ends came to 11 bases. Germline-derived CDR1 and CDR2 are MGHRA and YSYEKL. In DNA, the CDR3 is TGCGCCAGCAGCCAGTACAGGGTAATGAACACTGAAGCTTTCTTT. Protein: CASSQYRVMNTEAFF.

The chain couples TRBV7-6 to TRBJ1-1, with 10 bases that match TRBD1. V shed 3 bases, J shed 5 bases, and the junction held 3 bases outside the gene matches. CDR3 length equals 14 residues. Germline V CDR1 and CDR2: SGHVS, FNYEAQ. The CDR3 loop reads CASSLGTGATEAFF. CDR3 bases: TGTGCCAGCAGCTTGGGGACAGGGGCAACTGAAGCTTTCTTT.

The rearrangement joins TRBV15 to TRBJ2-1; D perhaps matches TRBD2 (6 bases). This CDR3 has 12 amino acids. Germline CDR1 LNHNV, CDR2 YYDKDF (reference sequence). Trimming took 8 bases from V and 5 from J, leaving 10 bases between them. In DNA form, the CDR3 reads TGTGCCACCCGGGACTTCGACAATGAGCAGTTCTTC. This codes for CATRDFDNEQFF.

The V call is TRBV5-1, the J call TRBJ1-5; D gene ambiguous. CDR1 is SGHRS, CDR2 YFSETQ, per germline. The length of the CDR3 is 15 residues. V lost 4 bases to trimming and J lost 0 bases, with 11 bases between them. For the CDR3, the DNA is TGCGCCAGCAGCGTGGACGGGAATAGCAATCAGCCCCAGCATTTT. As protein: CASSVDGNSNQPQHF.

Comment on this clone: One end of the junction is discordant with germline, which a read error may explain. This chain joins TRBV7-9 and TRBJ1-2; possible D gene TRBD1, 5 bases. The CDR3 totals 12 residues. Per the germline V gene, CDR1 is SEHNR and CDR2 is FQNEAQ (reference sequence). This CDR3 reads CSSSLEGHGYTF. The CDR3 region has the DNA TGTTCCAGCAGCTTGGAGGGGCATGGCTACACCTTC.

The chain employs TRBV2 and TRBJ1-1, with D maybe TRBD1 (5 bases). The CDR3 runs 15 residues. Trimming removed 4 bases at V and 1 base at J, with 13 bases between. CDR1 SNHLY and CDR2 FYNNEI come from the germline V gene. This CDR3 reads CASSAGRAENTEAFF. The DNA for the CDR3 is TGTGCCAGCAGTGCCGGCAGGGCGGAGAACACTGAAGCTTTCTTT. Full variable domain (outside the CDR3, taken from reference TRBV2 and TRBJ1-1): EPEVTQTPSHQVTQMGQEVILRCVPISNHLYFYWYRQILGQKVEFLVSFYNNEISEKSEIFDDQFSVERPDGSNFTLKIRSTKLEDSAMYFCASSAGRAENTEAFFGQGTRLTVV.

The chain carries TRBV6-1 and TRBJ2-7, with D unclear. This CDR3 spans 13 amino acids. The germline V and J ends were trimmed by 4 bases and 1 base, with 8 bases remaining between them. CDR1 is MNHNS and CDR2 is SASEGT in the germline V gene. The CDR3 bases are TGTGCCAGCAGTGCGGCAGGTTCCTACGAGCAGTACTTC. This encodes CASSAAGSYEQYF.

This clone showed up just a few times. The chain combines TRBV19 with TRBJ2-7, with D possibly TRBD1 on 5 matching bases. The germline V gene has CDR1 LNHDA and CDR2 SQIVND (reference sequence). V was trimmed by 10 bases and J by 1 base, leaving 14 bases between them. CDR3 length: 13 residues. For the CDR3, the DNA is TGTGCCACTAATGACAGAGTATCCTACGAGCAGTACTTC. Encoded protein: CATNDRVSYEQYF.

This clone was detected once. The chain combines TRBV6-6 with TRBJ1-4; D gene ambiguous. The CDR3 extends over 12 amino acids. Germline V CDR1 and CDR2: MNHNY, SVGAGI (reference sequence). Trimming took off 6 bases at V and 8 bases at J, with 10 bases between the two ends. The CDR3 reads CASSPNKEKLFF. The CDR3 coding sequence is TGTGCCAGCAGCCCTAATAAGGAAAAACTGTTTTTT.

The chain recombines TRBV30 with TRBJ1-6; TRBD1 aligns across 9 bases. Unmatched junction bases numbered 9, after V lost 1 base and J lost 14 bases. Germline CDR1 reads GTSNPN; CDR2 reads SVGIG (reference sequence). The CDR3 length is 14 residues. The CDR3 loop is CAWSAGTGIFSLHF. The CDR3 DNA follows: TGTGCCTGGAGTGCTGGGACAGGGATCTTTTCCCTCCACTTT.

This CDR3 reads CASSKTSGSTDTQYF. DNA for the CDR3: TGTGCCAGCAGTAAAACTAGCGGAAGCACAGATACGCAGTATTTT. The chain employs TRBV25-1 and TRBJ2-3; 8 nucleotides line up with TRBD2. CDR1 and CDR2 (germline): MGHDK, SYGVNS. This CDR3 contains 15 residues. With V trimmed by 5 bases and J by 0 bases, 4 bases remained unmatched.

The V and J genes are TRBV5-1 and TRBJ2-1, with 9 positions matching TRBD2. This CDR3 region has 15 residues. V dropped 3 bases and J dropped 2; count of bases not matched to a gene: 3. Germline CDR1 is SGHRS and CDR2 is YFSETQ. The CDR3 here is CASSSTSGTYNEQFF. The CDR3 DNA follows: TGCGCCAGCAGCTCGACTAGCGGAACCTACAATGAGCAGTTCTTC.

The chain recombines TRBV6-1 with TRBJ2-7; D possibly corresponds to TRBD1 (6 bases). CDR3 length equals 15 residues. Deletions cut 4 bases from V and 0 bases from J, with 13 bases between. Germline V CDR1 and CDR2: MNHNS, SASEGT. Written as DNA, the CDR3 is TGTGCCAGCAGTGCGCTAACAGGGTTCTCCTACGAGCAGTACTTC. Its protein is CASSALTGFSYEQYF.

The chain links TRBV6-1 to TRBJ2-7; TRBD1 matches 8 bases. J lost 4 bases, V lost 10 bases, and 9 bases had no gene match. The length of the CDR3 is 13 residues. Germline lookup yields CDR1 MNHNS and CDR2 SASEGT. The CDR3 spells CATLGQGVYEQYF. The CDR3 coding sequence is TGTGCCACCCTTGGACAGGGTGTATACGAGCAGTACTTC.

The V call is TRBV6-5, the J call TRBJ1-1; 7 nucleotides match TRBD1. The CDR3 runs 13 residues. J was trimmed by 4 bases and V by 7 bases; bases with no gene match: 6. Germline V lookup: CDR1 MNHEY, CDR2 SVGAGI. The CDR3 reads CASTQGDGTEAFF. For the CDR3, the DNA is TGTGCCAGCACCCAGGGGGACGGCACTGAAGCTTTCTTT.